Listed below are T cell receptor beta chains from one sample, sequenced in a study of T cells after yellow fever vaccination. From the 5' RACE reads, TCRdb called clonotypes with MiXCR, one entry per CDR3 protein. Of some 670,000 distinct CDR3 sequences detected, approximately 13% appear once; the ten largest clones hold 14% to 15%. The sample was PBMCs, taken on the day of the yellow fever booster vaccination. The receptors derive from a man aged 25 to 45 who received the YFV17D yellow fever vaccine. The CDR3 runs from the conserved cysteine through the conserved F or W. The D gene is left open where the match is weak. Size tells how often a clone was seen (once, few, many) or the class of an expanded clone, and some rows leave it out.

TRBJ2-3	TRBV7-2	-	-	CASSLGGWDTDTQYF	TGTGCCAGCAGCTTAGGGGGGTGGGACACAGATACGCAGTATTTT
TRBJ2-3	TRBV5-1	-	many	CASSFDPGTDTQYF	TGCGCCAGCAGCTTTGATCCAGGCACAGATACGCAGTATTTT
TRBJ2-1	TRBV20-1	-	few	CSARGVSVEQFF	TGCAGTGCTAGGGGAGTCTCGGTTGAGCAGTTCTTC
TRBJ1-2	TRBV15	-	-	CATSRVWQSYGYTF	TGTGCCACCAGCAGAGTCTGGCAATCTTATGGCTACACCTTC
TRBJ2-7	TRBV28	-	-	CASSLSGASEQYF	TGTGCCAGCAGTTTATCGGGGGCAAGCGAGCAGTACTTC
TRBJ1-5	TRBV15	-	-	CATSRVFYSNQPQHF	TGTGCCACCAGCAGAGTGTTCTATAGCAATCAGCCCCAGCATTTT
TRBJ2-3	TRBV10-3	-	few	CAISRTLGGADTQYF	TGTGCCATCAGTCGCACTCTCGGCGGGGCAGATACGCAGTATTTT
TRBJ2-1	TRBV24-1	-	once	CATSDIGGDEQFF	TGTGCCACCAGTGACATAGGGGGAGATGAGCAGTTCTTC
TRBJ2-7	TRBV20-1	-	few	CSAARNPYEQYF	TGCAGTGCTGCTCGAAATCCGTACGAGCAGTACTTC
TRBJ2-1	TRBV7-8	TRBD2	-	CASSNTGTRALNEQFF	TGTGCCAGCAGCAACACCGGGACTAGGGCGTTGAATGAGCAGTTCTTC
TRBJ2-4	TRBV7-9	-	few	CASSYTRDSNIQYF	TGTGCCAGCAGCTACACCCGGGACTCAAACATTCAGTACTTC
TRBJ1-2	TRBV19	-	few	CASTQSDYGYTF	TGTGCCAGTACCCAATCGGACTATGGCTACACCTTC
TRBJ2-3	TRBV20-1	TRBD1	-	CSTRATGGRTDTQYF	TGCAGTACTAGGGCGACAGGGGGCAGGACAGATACGCAGTATTTT
TRBJ2-6	TRBV3-1	-	many	CASTGTYSGANVLTF	TGTGCCAGCACCGGGACCTACTCTGGGGCCAACGTCCTGACTTTC
TRBJ2-3	TRBV20-1	-	few	CSARVDPGTSTDTQYF	TGCAGTGCTAGAGTCGATCCCGGGACTAGCACAGATACGCAGTATTTT
TRBJ2-6	TRBV20-1	TRBD2	-	CSARPSGSPGANVLTF	TGCAGTGCTAGACCCAGCGGGAGTCCAGGGGCCAACGTCCTGACTTTC
TRBJ1-2	TRBV28	-	few	CASTSSDYGYTF	TGTGCCAGCACTAGTTCAGACTATGGCTACACCTTC
TRBJ2-7	TRBV7-2	-	many	CASSLVVPPRAGEQYF	TGTGCCAGCAGCTTAGTGGTCCCACCGCGCGCGGGGGAGCAGTACTTC
TRBJ2-2	TRBV30	TRBD2	-	CASGTRSGRAESGELFF	TGTGCCTCCGGAACCCGTAGCGGGAGGGCCGAATCCGGGGAGCTGTTTTTT
TRBJ2-4	TRBV7-6	TRBD2	few	CASSTTSGLAKNIQYF	TGTGCCAGCAGCACAACTAGCGGGCTAGCCAAAAACATTCAGTACTTC
TRBJ1-1	TRBV24-1	-	-	CATSSDTGTEAFF	TGTGCCACCAGTTCGGACACGGGTACGGAAGCTTTCTTT
TRBJ2-7	TRBV7-9	-	few	CASSGPGEQYF	TGTGCCAGCAGCGGCCCGGGGGAGCAGTACTTC
TRBJ1-1	TRBV12-3/TRBV12-4	TRBD1	many	CASSADRASEAFF	TGTGCCAGCAGTGCCGACAGGGCCTCTGAAGCTTTCTTT